One and the same sample provided the 13 T cell receptor beta chains below, sequenced in a study of cytomegalovirus exposure and HLA in healthy donors. The PCR contained 60 Vbeta and 13 Jbeta primers. TCRdb keeps only in-frame clones here, not all; method: immunoSEQ multiplex PCR. The sample lists around 120,000 clones; approximately 80% were seen once. Sequences were obtained from PBMCs. Source of these receptors: a girl aged 2 to 10 in good health and CMV-seronegative.

This clone has just one count. The chain carries TRBV30 and TRBJ1-2; 12 bases line up with TRBD1. The J segment lost 6 bases and the V segment lost 7 bases, leaving 21 bases of the junction unmatched. The germline V gene has CDR1 GTSNPN and CDR2 SVGIG (reference sequence). This CDR3 spans 18 amino acids. The CDR3 loop is CASRRDRGLGTTGDGYTF. The DNA of the CDR3 is TGTGCCTCCAGGCGGGACAGGGGGCTCGGGACTACCGGCGATGGCTACACCTTC.

This clone showed up just once. The CDR3 sequence: CASSMPGQANQPQHF. CDR3 in DNA: TGTGCCAGTAGTATGCCGGGACAGGCGAATCAGCCCCAGCATTTT. The chain links TRBV19 to TRBJ1-5, with 8 nucleotides matching TRBD1. CDR3 length: 15 residues. Trimming cost V 3 bases and J 4 bases; bases outside gene matches: 5. Germline loops: CDR1 LNHDA, CDR2 SQIVND (reference sequence).

The chain has TRBV9 and TRBJ2-7; TRBD2 matches at 13 bases. Germline V gene data show CDR1 as SGDLS and CDR2 as YYNGEE. The CDR3 consists of 17 residues. Unmatched junction bases numbered 10, after V lost 7 bases and J lost 0 bases. CDR3: CASEYWGLAGTSYEQYF. CDR3 nucleotide sequence: TGTGCCAGCGAGTACTGGGGACTAGCGGGAACCTCCTACGAGCAGTACTTC. Full variable domain (rest looked up from reference TRBV9 and TRBJ2-7): DSGVTQTPKHLITATGQRVTLRCSPRSGDLSVYWYQQSLDQGLQFLIQYYNGEERAKGNILERFSAQQFPDLHSELNLSSLELGDSALYFCASEYWGLAGTSYEQYFGPGTRLTVT.

This sequence joins TRBV27 and TRBJ1-1; D is unresolved. The CDR3 sequence is 13 residues long. The germline V gene encodes CDR1 MNHEY and CDR2 SMNVEV (reference sequence). V was pared by 6 bases and J by 1 base, with 9 bases between. The CDR3 region is CASSPRQNTEAFF. CDR3 sequence (DNA): TGTGCCAGCAGCCCGCGACAGAACACTGAAGCTTTCTTT.

V and J are TRBV4-3 and TRBJ1-6, with 7 bases matching TRBD1. The CDR3 covers 15 residues. Germline-derived CDR1 and CDR2 are LGHNA and YSLEER. The J segment lost 10 bases and the V segment lost 0 bases, leaving 6 bases of the junction unmatched. CDR3 loop: CASSQDEGGRSPLHF. The CDR3 DNA sequence: TGCGCCAGCAGCCAAGATGAAGGGGGCAGGTCACCCCTCCACTTT.

This clone showed up just once. The CDR3: CASSTGTSGSYETQYF. The CDR3 coding sequence is TGTGCCAGCAGCACCGGGACTAGCGGGTCGTACGAGACCCAGTACTTC. The genes are TRBV11-2 and TRBJ2-5; TRBD2 matches at 12 bases. Trimming cost V 5 bases and J 5 bases; bases outside gene matches: 9. The CDR3 runs to 16 residues. The germline V gene has CDR1 SGHAT and CDR2 FQNNGV. The complete variable domain, with remaining parts taken from reference TRBV11-2 and TRBJ2-5, reads EAGVAQSPRYKIIEKRQSVAFWCNPISGHATLYWYQQILGQGPKLLIQFQNNGVVDDSQLPKDRFSAERLKGVDSTLKIQPAKLEDSAVYLCASSTGTSGSYETQYFGPGTRLLVL.

V usage is TRBV27 and J usage is TRBJ1-3; D ambiguous. The CDR3 spans 17 residues. The V end lost 2 bases, the J end lost 1 base, and 15 bases lay between the germline ends. CDR1 is MNHEY and CDR2 is SMNVEV in the germline V gene (reference sequence). The CDR3 loop reads CASSLNAPRGSGNTIYF. For the CDR3, the DNA is TGTGCCAGCAGTTTAAATGCCCCCCGGGGATCTGGAAACACCATATATTTT.

The chain employs TRBV29-1 and TRBJ2-6, with D maybe TRBD2 (6 bases). Looked up from germline, CDR1 is SQVTM and CDR2 is ANQGSEA. Trimming pared 7 bases from V and 1 base from J, leaving 20 bases between. The CDR3 runs 17 residues. The DNA for the CDR3 is TGCAGCGACCCTAGGAGGGGCGCTTCGTCTGGGGCCAACGTCCTGACTTTC. Residues: CSDPRRGASSGANVLTF.

The gene calls are TRBV7-3 and TRBJ2-3; the match to TRBD2 covers 7 bases. J was trimmed by 0 bases and V by 5 bases; bases with no gene match: 8. The CDR3 totals 16 residues. Germline V lookup: CDR1 SGHTA, CDR2 FQGTGA. The CDR3 loop reads CASSPREGGSTDTQYF. The CDR3 DNA reads as TGTGCCAGCAGCCCCCGCGAGGGAGGGAGCACAGATACGCAGTATTTT.

V gene TRBV19 combines with J gene TRBJ2-2; D call uncertain. This CDR3 contains 14 residues. Trimming stripped 5 bases from V and 2 bases from J, with 9 bases between. Germline V lookup: CDR1 LNHDA, CDR2 SQIVND (reference sequence). CDR3 sequence: CASSLQENTGELFF. The CDR3 nucleotides are TGTGCCAGTAGTCTCCAGGAAAACACCGGGGAGCTGTTTTTT.

This chain uses TRBV30 with TRBJ2-3; 12 bases match TRBD1. V was clipped by 1 base and J by 5 bases; unmatched bases: 10. The CDR3 has 17 residues. Germline values: CDR1 GTSNPN, CDR2 SVGIG (reference sequence). The CDR3 is CAWSASVGDRGQDTQYF. The CDR3 DNA reads TGTGCCTGGAGTGCCTCCGTAGGGGACAGGGGGCAAGATACGCAGTATTTT.

The count of this clone is one. The chain couples TRBV5-4 to TRBJ2-1; TRBD2 matches at 9 bases. Germline assignment: CDR1 SGHNT and CDR2 YYREEE (reference sequence). V lost 2 bases to trimming and J lost 4 bases; unmatched junction nucleotides: 4. CDR3 size: 15 residues. CDR3 sequence reads: CASSLAGGLYNEQFF. The CDR3 bases are TGTGCCAGCAGCTTAGCGGGGGGCTTATACAATGAGCAGTTCTTC. The whole variable domain, filled in from reference TRBV5-4 and TRBJ2-1, reads ETGVTQSPTHLIKTRGQQVTLRCSSQSGHNTVSWYQQALGQGPQFIFQYYREEENGRGNFPPRFSGLQFPNYSSELNVNALELDDSALYLCASSLAGGLYNEQFFGPGTRLTVL.

This sequence joins TRBV7-2 and TRBJ2-3, with D possibly being TRBD2 (5 bases). The length of the CDR3 is 19 residues. The V end was cut by 1 base, the J end by 1 base, with 21 bases between. Germline CDR1 is SGHTA and CDR2 is FQGNSA. The DNA of the CDR3 is TGTGCCAGCAGCTTAGTCTCCTGGGGAGCAGGAGACGGCACAGATACGCAGTATTTT. As protein: CASSLVSWGAGDGTDTQYF.